This T cell receptor (beta chain) was sequenced in a study of CD8 T cells in ankylosing spondylitis. Study-wide results and caveats: CD8+ by phenotype, disease-linked clones were relatively rare in peripheral blood. Some motif variants had been reported before (in reactive arthritis synovial fluid and blood). Reportedly, disease-linked clones are significantly enriched in ankylosing spondylitis patients' matched synovial fluid. Blood of patients with ankylosing spondylitis appeared to be characterized by a TCR beta motif of eight or nine highly homologous variants.

With 2 bases clipped from V and 7 bases from J, the junction kept 17 bases outside the gene matches. The CDR3 covers 18 residues. Germline CDR1 and CDR2: MGHRA and YSYEKL. Generation of TCR beta libraries employed quantitative 5'-RACE incorporating molecular barcodes. MiXCR, run by TCRdb on the 5' RACE reads, gives a single entry per CDR3 protein. Of some 840,000 distinct CDR3 sequences listed, 12% are singletons. To note about this clonotype: The target antigen is unknown.

Sequenced: blood, either unsorted or a sorted T cell fraction (not recorded which). V gene TRBV4-1 combines with J gene TRBJ2-1; 7 bases are a match to TRBD1. The sequence came from a male donor with ankylosing spondylitis. CDR3 coding DNA: TGCGCCAGCAGCCAATTTCACAGGGGTAGACGCATTCCAAATGAGCAGTTCTTC. Translation: CASSQFHRGRRIPNEQFF.